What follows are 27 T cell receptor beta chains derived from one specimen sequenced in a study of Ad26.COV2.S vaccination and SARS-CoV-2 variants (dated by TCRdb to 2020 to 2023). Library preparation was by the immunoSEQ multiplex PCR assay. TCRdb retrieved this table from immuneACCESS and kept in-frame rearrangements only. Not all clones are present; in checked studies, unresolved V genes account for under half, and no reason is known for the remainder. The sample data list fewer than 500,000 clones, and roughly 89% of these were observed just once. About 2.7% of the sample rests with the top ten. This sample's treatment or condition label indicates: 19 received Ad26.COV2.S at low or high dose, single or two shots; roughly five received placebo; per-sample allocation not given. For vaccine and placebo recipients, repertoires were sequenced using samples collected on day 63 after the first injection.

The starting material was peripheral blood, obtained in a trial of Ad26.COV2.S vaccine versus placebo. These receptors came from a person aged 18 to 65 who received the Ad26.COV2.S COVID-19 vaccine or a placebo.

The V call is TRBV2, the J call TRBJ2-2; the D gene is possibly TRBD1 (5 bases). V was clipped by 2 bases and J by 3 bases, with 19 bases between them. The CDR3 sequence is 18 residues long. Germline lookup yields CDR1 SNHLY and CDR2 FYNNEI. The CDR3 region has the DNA TGTGCCAGCAGTGAAATTAGATGGGGCCTAGGGGACACCGGGGAGCTGTTTTTT. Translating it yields CASSEIRWGLGDTGELFF.

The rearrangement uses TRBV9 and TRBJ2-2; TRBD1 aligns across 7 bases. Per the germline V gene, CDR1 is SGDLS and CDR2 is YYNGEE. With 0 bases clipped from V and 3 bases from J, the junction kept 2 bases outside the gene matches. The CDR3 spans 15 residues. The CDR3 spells CASSVEGADTGELFF. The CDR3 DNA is TGTGCCAGCAGCGTAGAGGGGGCAGACACCGGGGAGCTGTTTTTT.

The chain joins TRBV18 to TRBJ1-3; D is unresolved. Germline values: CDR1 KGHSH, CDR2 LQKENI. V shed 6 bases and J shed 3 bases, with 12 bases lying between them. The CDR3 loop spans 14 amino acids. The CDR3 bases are TGTGCCAGCTCGCCGGGGATTGGTGGAAACACCATATATTTT. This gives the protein CASSPGIGGNTIYF.

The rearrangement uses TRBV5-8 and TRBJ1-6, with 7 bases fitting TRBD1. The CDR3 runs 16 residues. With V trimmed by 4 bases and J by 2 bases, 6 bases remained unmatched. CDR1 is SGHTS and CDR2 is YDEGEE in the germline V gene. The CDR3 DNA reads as TGTGCCAGCAGCCTCGGACAGGCCGCCTATAATTCACCCCTCCACTTT. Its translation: CASSLGQAAYNSPLHF.

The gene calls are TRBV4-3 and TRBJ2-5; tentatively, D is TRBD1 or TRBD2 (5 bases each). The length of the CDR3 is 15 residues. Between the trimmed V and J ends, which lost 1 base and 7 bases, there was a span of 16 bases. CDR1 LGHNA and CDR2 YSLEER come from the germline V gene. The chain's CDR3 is CASSQAPGPWGTQYF. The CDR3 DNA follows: TGCGCCAGCAGCCAAGCCCCGGGACCATGGGGGACCCAGTACTTC.

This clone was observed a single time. The CDR3 sequence: CASSYPGATEAFF. The CDR3, as DNA: TGTGCCAGCAGTTACCCCGGAGCGACTGAAGCTTTCTTT. This chain connects TRBV6-5 to TRBJ1-1; the D is unclear. Trimming removed 2 bases from V and 5 bases from J, with 9 bases in between. The germline CDR1 and CDR2 sequences are MNHEY and SVGAGI. The CDR3 loop spans 13 amino acids.

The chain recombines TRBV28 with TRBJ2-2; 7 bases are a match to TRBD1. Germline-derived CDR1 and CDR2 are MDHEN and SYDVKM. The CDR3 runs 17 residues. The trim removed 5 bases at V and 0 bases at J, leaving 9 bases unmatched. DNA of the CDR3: TGTGCCAGCAGTGCGATCAGGGGGAGAGCGAACACCGGGGAGCTGTTTTTT. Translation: CASSAIRGRANTGELFF.

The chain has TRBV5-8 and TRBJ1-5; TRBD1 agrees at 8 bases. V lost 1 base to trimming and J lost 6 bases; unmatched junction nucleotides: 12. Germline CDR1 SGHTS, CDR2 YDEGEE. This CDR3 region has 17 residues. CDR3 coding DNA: TGTGCCAGCAGCTTGTCACCCATAACAGGGGGTAGTCAGCCCCAGCATTTT. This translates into CASSLSPITGGSQPQHF.

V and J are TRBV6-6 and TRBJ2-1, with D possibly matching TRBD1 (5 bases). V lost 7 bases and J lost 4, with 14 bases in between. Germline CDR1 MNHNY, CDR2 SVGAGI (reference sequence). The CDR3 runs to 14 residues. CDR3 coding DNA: TGTGCCAGCACCGCCCCCGACAGTTACAATGAGCAGTTCTTC. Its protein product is CASTAPDSYNEQFF.

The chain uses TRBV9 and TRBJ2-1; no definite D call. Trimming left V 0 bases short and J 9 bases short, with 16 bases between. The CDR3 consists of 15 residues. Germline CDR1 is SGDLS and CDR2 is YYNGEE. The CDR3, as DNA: TGTGCCAGCAGCGTAGGGGGATCTGACGGAACTGAGCAGTTCTTC. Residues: CASSVGGSDGTEQFF. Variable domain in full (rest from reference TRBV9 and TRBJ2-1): DSGVTQTPKHLITATGQRVTLRCSPRSGDLSVYWYQQSLDQGLQFLIQYYNGEERAKGNILERFSAQQFPDLHSELNLSSLELGDSALYFCASSVGGSDGTEQFFGPGTRLTVL.

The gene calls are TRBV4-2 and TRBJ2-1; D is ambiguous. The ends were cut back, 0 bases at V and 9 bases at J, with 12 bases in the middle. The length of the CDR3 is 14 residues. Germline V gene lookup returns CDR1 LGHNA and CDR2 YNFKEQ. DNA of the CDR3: TGTGCCAGCAGCCAAGATACTCAGGCGATTGAGCAGTTCTTC. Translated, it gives CASSQDTQAIEQFF.

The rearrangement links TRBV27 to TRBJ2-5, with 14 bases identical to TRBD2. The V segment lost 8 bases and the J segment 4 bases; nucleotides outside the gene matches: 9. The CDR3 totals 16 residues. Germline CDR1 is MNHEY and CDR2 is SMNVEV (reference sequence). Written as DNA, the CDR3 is TGTGCCAGCTCAAAACGCGGGACTAGCGGGAGAGAGACCCAGTACTTC. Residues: CASSKRGTSGRETQYF.

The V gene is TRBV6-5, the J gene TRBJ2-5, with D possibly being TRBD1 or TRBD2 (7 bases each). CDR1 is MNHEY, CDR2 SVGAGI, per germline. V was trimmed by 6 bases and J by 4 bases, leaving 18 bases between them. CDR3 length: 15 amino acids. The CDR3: CASSHNPGGAETQYF. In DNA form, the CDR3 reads TGTGCCAGCAGCCACAACCCAGGGGGGGCAGAGACCCAGTACTTC.

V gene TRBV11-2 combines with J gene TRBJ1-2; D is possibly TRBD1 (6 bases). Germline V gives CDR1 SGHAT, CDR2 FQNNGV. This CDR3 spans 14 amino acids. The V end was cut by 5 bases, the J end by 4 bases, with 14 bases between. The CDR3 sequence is CASSSYRAGYGYTF. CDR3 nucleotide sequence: TGTGCCAGCAGCAGCTACAGGGCCGGCTATGGCTACACCTTC.

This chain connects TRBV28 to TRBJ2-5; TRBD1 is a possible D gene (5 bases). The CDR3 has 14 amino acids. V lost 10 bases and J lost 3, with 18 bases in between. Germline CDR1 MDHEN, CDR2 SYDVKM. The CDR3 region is CATYLSNRKETQYF. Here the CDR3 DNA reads TGTGCCACCTACCTCTCGAACAGGAAAGAGACCCAGTACTTC.

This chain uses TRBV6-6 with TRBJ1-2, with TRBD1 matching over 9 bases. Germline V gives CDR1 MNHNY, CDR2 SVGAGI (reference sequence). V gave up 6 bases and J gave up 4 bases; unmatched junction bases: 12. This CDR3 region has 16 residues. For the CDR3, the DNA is TGTGCCAGCAGAATGATCCCTAGGGACAGGGCCTATGGCTACACCTTC. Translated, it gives CASRMIPRDRAYGYTF.

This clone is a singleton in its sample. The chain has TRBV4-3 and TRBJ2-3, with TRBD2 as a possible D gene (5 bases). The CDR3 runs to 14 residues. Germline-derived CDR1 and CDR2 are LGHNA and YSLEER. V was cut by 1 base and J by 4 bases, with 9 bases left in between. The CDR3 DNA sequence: TGCGCCAGCAGCCAAGTACTAGATCCAGATACGCAGTATTTT. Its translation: CASSQVLDPDTQYF.

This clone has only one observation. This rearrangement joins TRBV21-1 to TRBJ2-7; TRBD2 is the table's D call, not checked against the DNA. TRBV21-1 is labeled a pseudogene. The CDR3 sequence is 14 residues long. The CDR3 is CASSKAAGYSEQYF. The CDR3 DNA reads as TGTGCCAGCAGCAAAGCAGCCGGTTATAGCGAGCAGTACTTC.

The CDR3 here is CASSPGLREQFF. The DNA for the CDR3 is TGTGCCAGCTCACCAGGACTTCGTGAGCAGTTCTTC. The chain uses TRBV18 and TRBJ2-1, with D possibly being TRBD2 (5 bases). CDR3 length: 12 amino acids. In germline, CDR1 is KGHSH, CDR2 LQKENI. Trimming took 2 bases from V and 9 from J, leaving 8 bases between them.

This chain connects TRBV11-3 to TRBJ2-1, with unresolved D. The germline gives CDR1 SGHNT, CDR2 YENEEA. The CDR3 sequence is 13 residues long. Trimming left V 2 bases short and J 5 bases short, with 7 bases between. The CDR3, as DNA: TGTGCCAGCAGCTTAAGGCAAAACAATGAGCAGTTCTTC. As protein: CASSLRQNNEQFF.

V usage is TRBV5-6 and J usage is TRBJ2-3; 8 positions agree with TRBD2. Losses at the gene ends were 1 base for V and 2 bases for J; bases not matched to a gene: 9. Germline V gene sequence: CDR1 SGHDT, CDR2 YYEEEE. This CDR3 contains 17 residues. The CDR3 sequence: CASSLLASGYPTDTQYF. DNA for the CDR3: TGTGCCAGCAGCTTGCTTGCTAGCGGGTACCCCACAGATACGCAGTATTTT. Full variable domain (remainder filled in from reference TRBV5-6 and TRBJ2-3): DAGVTQSPTHLIKTRGQQVTLRCSPKSGHDTVSWYQQALGQGPQFIFQYYEEEERQRGNFPDRFSGHQFPNYSSELNVNALLLGDSALYLCASSLLASGYPTDTQYFGPGTRLTVL.

Written as DNA, the CDR3 is TGTGCCAGTAGCACCGGGACAGGACTCTTCCAGCCCCAGCATTTT. Translated, it gives CASSTGTGLFQPQHF. This chain links TRBV19 with TRBJ1-5, with 8 bases identical to TRBD1. CDR1 and CDR2 from the germline V gene are LNHDA and SQIVND (reference sequence). V shed 6 bases and J 7 bases; nucleotides not matched to a gene: 11. The CDR3 is 15 residues long.

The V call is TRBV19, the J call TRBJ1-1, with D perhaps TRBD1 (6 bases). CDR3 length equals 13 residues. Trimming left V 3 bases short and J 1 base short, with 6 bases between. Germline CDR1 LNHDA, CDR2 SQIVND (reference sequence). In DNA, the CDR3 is TGTGCCAGTAGTATGACAGGGAACACTGAAGCTTTCTTT. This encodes CASSMTGNTEAFF. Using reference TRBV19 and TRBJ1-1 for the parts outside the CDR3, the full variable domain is DGGITQSPKYLFRKEGQNVTLSCEQNLNHDAMYWYRQDPGQGLRLIYYSQIVNDFQKGDIAEGYSVSREKKESFPLTVTSAQKNPTAFYLCASSMTGNTEAFFGQGTRLTVV.

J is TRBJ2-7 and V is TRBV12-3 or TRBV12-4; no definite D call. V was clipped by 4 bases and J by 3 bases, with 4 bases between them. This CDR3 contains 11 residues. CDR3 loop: CASSSLYEQYF. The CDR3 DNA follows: TGTGCCAGCAGTTCCCTCTACGAGCAGTACTTC.

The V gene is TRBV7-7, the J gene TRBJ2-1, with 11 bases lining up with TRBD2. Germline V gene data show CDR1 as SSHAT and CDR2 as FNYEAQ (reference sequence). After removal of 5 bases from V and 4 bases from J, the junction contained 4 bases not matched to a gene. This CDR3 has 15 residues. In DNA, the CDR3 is TGTGCCAGCAGCCGGACTAGCGGGTTATACAATGAGCAGTTCTTC. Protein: CASSRTSGLYNEQFF. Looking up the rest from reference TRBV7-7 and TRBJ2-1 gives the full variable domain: GAGVSQSPRYKVTKRGQDVTLRCDPISSHATLYWYQQALGQGPEFLTYFNYEAQPDKSGLPSDRFSAERPEGSISTLTIQRTEQRDSAMYRCASSRTSGLYNEQFFGPGTRLTVL.

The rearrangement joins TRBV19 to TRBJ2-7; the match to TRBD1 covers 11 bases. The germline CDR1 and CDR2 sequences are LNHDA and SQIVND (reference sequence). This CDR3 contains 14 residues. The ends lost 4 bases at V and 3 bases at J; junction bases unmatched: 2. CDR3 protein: CASSKGTGGYEQYF. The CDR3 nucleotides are TGTGCCAGTAGTAAAGGGACAGGGGGCTACGAGCAGTACTTC. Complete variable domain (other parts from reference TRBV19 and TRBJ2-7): DGGITQSPKYLFRKEGQNVTLSCEQNLNHDAMYWYRQDPGQGLRLIYYSQIVNDFQKGDIAEGYSVSREKKESFPLTVTSAQKNPTAFYLCASSKGTGGYEQYFGPGTRLTVT.

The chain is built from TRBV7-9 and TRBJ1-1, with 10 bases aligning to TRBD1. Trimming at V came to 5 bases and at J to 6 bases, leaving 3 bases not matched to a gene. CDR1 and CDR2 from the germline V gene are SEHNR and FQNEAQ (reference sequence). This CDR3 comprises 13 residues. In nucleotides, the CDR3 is TGTGCCAGCAGCCCAGGGACAGGGGCTGAAGCTTTCTTT. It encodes CASSPGTGAEAFF.